The entry below gives a single T cell receptor beta chain sequence along with its context. The entry originates in a study of blood T cell repertoires in COVID-19. The overall study: Acute and convalescent COVID-19 specimens originated in the United States, Italy and Spain. Nucleic acid was either cDNA or gDNA, and it came from T cells, B-cell-depleted T cells, or PBMCs.

The table came from immunoSEQ multiplex PCR; TCRdb's copy has only in-frame clones and leaves some out. Of tens of thousands of clones listed, approximately 90% are singletons. Germline CDR1 is MNHEY and CDR2 is SMNVEV (reference sequence). V was shortened by 1 base and J by 4 bases, with 9 bases between the two germline ends. The CDR3 runs to 14 residues. This TCR was sampled from a man in his 70s with active or convalescent COVID-19. The sample consisted of peripheral blood. The chain is built from TRBV27 and TRBJ2-3; weak D call: TRBD2 (7 bases). DNA for the CDR3: TGTGCCAGCAGTTTATGGGGGGGCGCAGATACGCAGTATTTT. Its translation: CASSLWGGADTQYF.